This T cell receptor beta chain was observed in a study of response to subunit inactivated influenza vaccine. The germline V gene encodes CDR1 SGHAT and CDR2 FQNNGV. There are 15 residues in the CDR3. V trimming: 5 bases; J trimming: 3 bases; junction bases outside the gene matches: 3. TCRdb itself ran the RT-PCR reads through MiXCR, one entry per CDR3 protein. Of about 570,000 distinct CDR3 sequences in the sample, about 11% were seen once. Separately, the same data were catalogued under a study of T cells expressing NK-cell markers. From that study: TCR beta cDNA was made by 5'RACE template switching with UMIs. In several experiments, sorting was confined to alpha-beta TCR T cells through use of an anti-gamma-delta TCR antibody.

The material sequenced was PBMCs from blood, taken on the day of vaccination. The genes are TRBV11-2 and TRBJ2-7; 14 bases align to TRBD2. The receptor comes from a man aged 45-60 years who received an inactivated influenza vaccine. The CDR3 sequence is CASSRTSGGYYEQYF. The CDR3 region has the DNA TGTGCCAGCAGCCGGACTAGCGGGGGGTACTACGAGCAGTACTTC.